This is a list of T cell receptor beta chains from one sample in a study of blood T cell repertoires in COVID-19. TCRdb keeps only in-frame clones here, not all; method: immunoSEQ multiplex PCR. This sample has about 78,000 clones, with about 89% found just once. The sequenced sample was peripheral blood. These receptors all stem from a man aged 45-65 years with active or convalescent COVID-19. The CDR3 runs from the conserved cysteine through the conserved F or W. Fields, in order: CDR3 DNA, CDR3 protein, D gene, J gene, V gene, clone size. D genes are given only for firm matches. The size of a clone is reported for some rows only, either as once, few or many, or as a class for expanded clones.

cdr3_nt: TGTGCCAGCAGACCGGGGGTAAATGAAAAACTGTTTTTT
cdr3_aa: CASRPGVNEKLFF
d_call: -
j_call: TRBJ1-4
v_call: TRBV7-9
clone_size: -

cdr3_nt: TGTGCCAGCAGCTTTTCCGGGGAGCAACTCGAAAAACTGTTTTTT
cdr3_aa: CASSFSGEQLEKLFF
d_call: -
j_call: TRBJ1-4
v_call: TRBV5-5
clone_size: -

cdr3_nt: TGCGCCAGCAGCCTCCAGGGGGTGATGGAGACCCAGTACTTC
cdr3_aa: CASSLQGVMETQYF
d_call: TRBD1
j_call: TRBJ2-5
v_call: TRBV4-1
clone_size: -

cdr3_nt: TGTGCCAGCAGTTGGGGACAGGGACCTCAGCCCCAGCATTTT
cdr3_aa: CASSWGQGPQPQHF
d_call: TRBD1
j_call: TRBJ1-5
v_call: TRBV28
clone_size: -

cdr3_nt: TGTGCCAGCAGCCGGGACAGTATCTCCTCCTACGAGCAGTACTTC
cdr3_aa: CASSRDSISSYEQYF
d_call: TRBD1
j_call: TRBJ2-7
v_call: TRBV3-1/TRBV3-2
clone_size: -

cdr3_nt: TGTGCCAGCTCACCCGTAACCGGGACAACCACCTACGAGCAGTACTTC
cdr3_aa: CASSPVTGTTTYEQYF
d_call: -
j_call: TRBJ2-7
v_call: TRBV18
clone_size: -

cdr3_nt: TGCGCCAGCAGCATACCGACAGGGACACCCCTCCACTTT
cdr3_aa: CASSIPTGTPLHF
d_call: TRBD1
j_call: TRBJ1-6
v_call: TRBV5-1
clone_size: medium-sized

cdr3_nt: TGTGCCAGCTCACCACCCGGACAGGTCCATGAGCAGTTCTTC
cdr3_aa: CASSPPGQVHEQFF
d_call: TRBD1
j_call: TRBJ2-1
v_call: TRBV18
clone_size: -

cdr3_nt: TGTGCTAGTGGTTCGACAGAAGAGACCCAGTACTTC
cdr3_aa: CASGSTEETQYF
d_call: -
j_call: TRBJ2-5
v_call: TRBV12-5
clone_size: -

cdr3_nt: TGTGCCAGCAGCTCCGAGGGATACGGTGGCTACACCTTC
cdr3_aa: CASSSEGYGGYTF
d_call: -
j_call: TRBJ1-2
v_call: TRBV7-9
clone_size: -

cdr3_nt: TGTGCCAGCAGCTTAAGGGGAGGCCGACGGACGACAGATACGCAGTATTTT
cdr3_aa: CASSLRGGRRTTDTQYF
d_call: -
j_call: TRBJ2-3
v_call: TRBV7-2
clone_size: -

cdr3_nt: TGTGCCATCAGTGATCACGGGGACAATGAGCAGTTCTTC
cdr3_aa: CAISDHGDNEQFF
d_call: -
j_call: TRBJ2-1
v_call: TRBV10-3
clone_size: once

cdr3_nt: TGTGCCAGCAGCAAAAGTCGGGATAGCAATCAGCCCCAGCATTTT
cdr3_aa: CASSKSRDSNQPQHF
d_call: -
j_call: TRBJ1-5
v_call: TRBV21-1
clone_size: -

cdr3_nt: TGCGCCAGCAGCCCAGGTCCAACAGGGGGCAATCAGCCCCAGCATTTT
cdr3_aa: CASSPGPTGGNQPQHF
d_call: TRBD1
j_call: TRBJ1-5
v_call: TRBV5-1
clone_size: -

cdr3_nt: TGCGCCAGCAGTCTACAGGGTTCCTATGGCTACACCTTC
cdr3_aa: CASSLQGSYGYTF
d_call: -
j_call: TRBJ1-2
v_call: TRBV10-2
clone_size: -

cdr3_nt: TGTGCCAGCAGTGCCCTTAGCGGGGTAAACACCGGGGAGCTGTTTTTT
cdr3_aa: CASSALSGVNTGELFF
d_call: TRBD2
j_call: TRBJ2-2
v_call: TRBV6-4
clone_size: -

cdr3_nt: TGTGCCAGCAGCTCGGGACAGGGGAAGGGCGGGGAGCTGTTTTTT
cdr3_aa: CASSSGQGKGGELFF
d_call: TRBD1
j_call: TRBJ2-2
v_call: TRBV7-8
clone_size: -

cdr3_nt: TGTGCCAGCGGATTAGCGGGGGGCACCGGGGAGCTGTTTTTT
cdr3_aa: CASGLAGGTGELFF
d_call: TRBD2
j_call: TRBJ2-2
v_call: TRBV13
clone_size: -

cdr3_nt: TGTGCCATCAGTGTGGACAGGGGGATCACCGGGGAGCTGTTTTTT
cdr3_aa: CAISVDRGITGELFF
d_call: TRBD1
j_call: TRBJ2-2
v_call: TRBV10-3
clone_size: once

cdr3_nt: TGCGCCAGCAGCCAAGGGAGTCCGTCCTACAATGAGCAGTTCTTC
cdr3_aa: CASSQGSPSYNEQFF
d_call: -
j_call: TRBJ2-1
v_call: TRBV4-3
clone_size: -